This is a list of T cell receptor beta chains from one sample in a study of a mutant IDH1 vaccine in newly diagnosed glioma. Data came from immunoSEQ multiplex PCR; TCRdb stores just in-frame clones and leaves some out. The sample lists over 40,000 clones; 81% were seen once. These TCRs' antigens remain unknown. Sequencing used PBMCs, obtained from a glioma patient whose treatment included an IDH1 peptide vaccine. The receptors come from a middle-aged woman with glioma. Some clones in this sample may be carry-over from other donors' samples. The CDR3 runs from the conserved cysteine through the conserved F or W. Clone sizes are given selectively: once, few, many, or a class where the clone is expanded.

V gene,clone size,J gene,CDR3 protein
TRBV19,NA,TRBJ2-3,CASSRSDFQDTQYF
TRBV5-1,NA,TRBJ1-1,CASSLGGQPIEAFF
TRBV6-5,few,TRBJ2-5,CASSYGLAGGQETQYF
TRBV18,NA,TRBJ2-3,CASSPGTDTQYF
TRBV28,NA,TRBJ2-7,CASSFLAGAYEQYF
TRBV6-1,NA,TRBJ2-3,CASSVGTPQDTQYF
TRBV19,NA,TRBJ1-4,CASSTTGRGTNEKLFF
TRBV6-1,NA,TRBJ2-7,CASSEGRQGEQYF
TRBV28,once,TRBJ1-2,CASSLEDGYTF
TRBV6-5,few,TRBJ1-1,CASSYPTGQVNTEAFF
TRBV27,NA,TRBJ2-5,CASSLSTRETQYF
TRBV11-2,few,TRBJ2-1,CASSFEGLEQFF
TRBV9,NA,TRBJ2-2,CASSAGTGNTGELFF
TRBV7-9,NA,TRBJ2-2,CASSLGFANTGELFF
TRBV7-9,NA,TRBJ2-3,CASSLAGGARDTQYF
TRBV5-1,NA,TRBJ1-1,CASSLGGSGTEAFF
TRBV6-5,few,TRBJ2-2,CASSVRGYTGELFF
TRBV28,NA,TRBJ1-1,CASSLRREAEAFF
TRBV11-2,NA,TRBJ2-2,CASSTRDRAGGELFF
TRBV5-6,NA,TRBJ2-1,CASSFTPGTGGEFF
TRBV14,medium-sized,TRBJ1-4,CASSLPGTGPFNEKLFF
TRBV7-2,NA,TRBJ1-3,CASKAGSSGNTIYF
TRBV5-1,NA,TRBJ2-2,CASSSREGFDTGELFF
TRBV4-2,NA,TRBJ2-5,CASSPTGGRDEQYF
TRBV5-1,NA,TRBJ2-2,CASSFISGTGARAGELFF
TRBV9,NA,TRBJ1-1,CASSGQSGAFF
TRBV7-9,NA,TRBJ2-7,CASSLEGQVPYEQYF
TRBV9,NA,TRBJ1-1,CASSPDPGGGTEAFF
TRBV7-9,few,TRBJ1-2,CATLPRGPADYGYTF
TRBV27,NA,TRBJ2-2,CASSSPPRERSNTGELFF
TRBV5-5,NA,TRBJ2-7,CASSSHYEQYF